The clone carrying this T cell receptor beta chain came up once. The antigen is unknown. Trimming removed 5 bases from V and 6 bases from J, with 13 bases in between. This CDR3 spans 14 amino acids. Germline loops: CDR1 MNHNY, CDR2 SVGAGI (reference sequence). Among the donors, all were healthy bone marrow donors. This entry belongs to a study of cytomegalovirus exposure and HLA in healthy donors. Primers: 60 Vbeta forward and 13 Jbeta reverse. The protocol was immunoSEQ multiplex PCR, while the TCRdb copy is restricted to in-frame clones and leaves out a portion. The sample shows some 140,000 clones, 76% of them seen only once. Study-wide results and caveats: Common viral pathogens were later found to be apparently linked to several of the most significant clusters.

The chain is built from TRBV6-6 and TRBJ1-4, with D uncertain. This TCR was recovered from a man aged 35-49 years in good health and CMV-seronegative. Sequencing was performed on PBMCs. The CDR3 nucleotides are TGTGCCAGCAGTGCGGGGTCTTATCATGAAAAACTGTTTTTT. Encoded protein: CASSAGSYHEKLFF.